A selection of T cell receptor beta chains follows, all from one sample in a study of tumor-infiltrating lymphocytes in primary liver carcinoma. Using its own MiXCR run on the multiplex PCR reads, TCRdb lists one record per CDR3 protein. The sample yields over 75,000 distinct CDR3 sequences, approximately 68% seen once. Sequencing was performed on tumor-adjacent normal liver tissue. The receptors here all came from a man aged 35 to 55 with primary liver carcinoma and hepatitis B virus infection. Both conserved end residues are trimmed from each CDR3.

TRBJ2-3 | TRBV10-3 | AIGDSTQHTQY
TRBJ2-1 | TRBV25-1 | ASSPYGGGSEQF
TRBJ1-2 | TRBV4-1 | ASSPDRGLANYGYT
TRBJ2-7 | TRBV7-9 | ASSRQPYEQY
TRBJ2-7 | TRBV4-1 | ASSQQGYEQY
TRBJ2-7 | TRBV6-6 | VSIQMGVSPYEQY
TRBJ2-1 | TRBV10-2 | ASGPGNNEQF
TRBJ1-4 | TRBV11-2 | ASNLPGSEKLF
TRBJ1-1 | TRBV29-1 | SVGGARGIMNTVAF
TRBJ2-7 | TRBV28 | ASSSTGAPSSYEQY
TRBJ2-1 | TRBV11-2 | ASSYSSTNGRGNEQF
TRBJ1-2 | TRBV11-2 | ASSSRRGVDGYT
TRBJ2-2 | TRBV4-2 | ASGSNTGELF
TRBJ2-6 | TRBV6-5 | AISLWSGMKAGANVLT
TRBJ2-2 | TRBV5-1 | ASSLGAQGAGELF
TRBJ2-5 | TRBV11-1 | ASSPPPEVRKDFRVTQY
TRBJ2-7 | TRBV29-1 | SVVGQVSGERY
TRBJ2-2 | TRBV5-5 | ASSLGPNTGELF
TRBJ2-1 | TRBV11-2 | GNSPRLVKGFYEQF
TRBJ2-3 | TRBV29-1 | SVGEGRLSGVSDTQY
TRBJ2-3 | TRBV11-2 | ASSYRTADTQY
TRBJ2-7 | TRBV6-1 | ASSPRMGYEHY
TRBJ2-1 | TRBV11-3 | ASSLVWTSNEQF
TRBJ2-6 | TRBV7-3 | ASNYGPGTDLSGGANVLT
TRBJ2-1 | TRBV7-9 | ASSLVRTGGYNEQF
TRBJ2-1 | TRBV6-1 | DSSPLQSSYNEQF
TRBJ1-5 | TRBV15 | ATSRDISSGAEH
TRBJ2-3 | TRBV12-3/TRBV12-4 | ASSFTSPSTDTHY
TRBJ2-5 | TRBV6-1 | ASSARWGGVDIQY
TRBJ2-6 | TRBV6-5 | ASSLWTGMKAGADVPT
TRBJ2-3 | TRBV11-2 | ASSLGPPSGLGTDTRY
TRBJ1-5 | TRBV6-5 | ASSSGQVGGQPQH
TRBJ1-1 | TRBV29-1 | SVRTGLNSEAF
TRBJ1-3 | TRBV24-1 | ATSEGESGNTVY
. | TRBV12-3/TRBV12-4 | ASSTIREPQY
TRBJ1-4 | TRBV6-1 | ASSEGGGKLF
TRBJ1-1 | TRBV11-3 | ASSTQRGTEAF
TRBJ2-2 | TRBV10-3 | AFSESRNDGELF
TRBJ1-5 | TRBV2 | ASSGQSNQPQH
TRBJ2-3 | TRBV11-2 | ASSLDGGTSTDTQY
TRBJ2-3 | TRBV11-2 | ANSLTGSGRDTQC
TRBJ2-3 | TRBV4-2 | ASSQGEADMQF
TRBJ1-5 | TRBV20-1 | SRGEVGQPQH
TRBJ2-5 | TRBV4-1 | ASSPSGAPQETQY
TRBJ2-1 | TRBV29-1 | SATSWRTNVQF
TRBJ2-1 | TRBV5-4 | VSSAGYSSYNEQF
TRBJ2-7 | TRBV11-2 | ASSLSTPDSYKQY